This paragraph reports one TCR beta chain. With 4 bases clipped from V and 4 bases from J, the junction kept 3 bases outside the gene matches. Germline V gene sequence: CDR1 LNHDA, CDR2 SQIVND (reference sequence). CDR3 length: 14 amino acids. The sample belongs to a study of blood T cell repertoires in COVID-19. Assay: immunoSEQ multiplex PCR; the TCRdb copy retains only in-frame clones and omits some. The sample consists of about 89,000 clones, over 70% of them appearing once. The sample taken for sequencing was peripheral blood. The chain recombines TRBV19 with TRBJ2-1; 8 bases agree with TRBD1. The clonotype comes from an elderly woman with acute or convalescent COVID-19. CDR3 DNA sequence: TGTGCCAGTAGTAGTGGACAGGGATACAATGAGCAGTTCTTC. Translation: CASSSGQGYNEQFF.